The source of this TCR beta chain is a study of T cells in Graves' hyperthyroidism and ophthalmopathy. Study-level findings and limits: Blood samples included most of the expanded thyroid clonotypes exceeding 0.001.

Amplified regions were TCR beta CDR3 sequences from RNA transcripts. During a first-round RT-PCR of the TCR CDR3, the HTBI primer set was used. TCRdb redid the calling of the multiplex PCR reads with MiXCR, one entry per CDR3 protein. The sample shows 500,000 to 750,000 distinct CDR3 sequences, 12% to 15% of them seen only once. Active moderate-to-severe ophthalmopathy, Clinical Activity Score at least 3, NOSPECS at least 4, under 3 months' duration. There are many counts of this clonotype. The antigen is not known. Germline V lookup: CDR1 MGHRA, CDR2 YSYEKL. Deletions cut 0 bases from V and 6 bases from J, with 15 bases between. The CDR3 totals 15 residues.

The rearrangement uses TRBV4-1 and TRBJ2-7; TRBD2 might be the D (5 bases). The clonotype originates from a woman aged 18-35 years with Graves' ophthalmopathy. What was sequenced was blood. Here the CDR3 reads CASSQDIEGGREQYF. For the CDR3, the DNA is TGCGCCAGCAGCCAAGATATAGAGGGCGGTCGCGAGCAGTACTTC.